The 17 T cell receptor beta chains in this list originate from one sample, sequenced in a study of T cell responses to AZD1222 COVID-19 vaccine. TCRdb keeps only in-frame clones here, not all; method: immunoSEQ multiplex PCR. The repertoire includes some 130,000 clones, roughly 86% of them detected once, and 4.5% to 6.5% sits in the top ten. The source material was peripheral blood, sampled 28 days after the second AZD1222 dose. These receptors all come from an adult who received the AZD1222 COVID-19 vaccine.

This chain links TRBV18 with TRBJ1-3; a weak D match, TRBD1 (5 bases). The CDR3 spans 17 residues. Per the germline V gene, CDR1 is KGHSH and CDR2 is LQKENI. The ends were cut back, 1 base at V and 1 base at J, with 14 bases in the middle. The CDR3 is CASSPQGGAKSGNTIYF. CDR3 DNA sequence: TGTGCCAGCTCACCACAGGGCGGGGCCAAGTCTGGAAACACCATATATTTT.

The CDR3 here is CASSPTGGDSPLHF. CDR3 nucleotides: TGTGCCAGCAGCCCGACAGGGGGCGATTCACCCCTCCACTTT. The rearrangement joins TRBV3-1 (or the pseudogene TRBV3-2) to TRBJ1-6; 10 bases align to TRBD1. The length of the CDR3 is 14 residues. Germline values: CDR1 LGHDT, CDR2 YNNKEL (reference sequence). V lost 4 bases, J lost 8 bases, and 2 bases stayed unmatched.

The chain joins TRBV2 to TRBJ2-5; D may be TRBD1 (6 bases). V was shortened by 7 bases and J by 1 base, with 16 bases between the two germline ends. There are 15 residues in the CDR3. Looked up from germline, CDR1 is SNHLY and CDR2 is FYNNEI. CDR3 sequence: CASTRQDGFQETQYF. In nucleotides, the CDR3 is TGTGCCAGCACCCGACAGGACGGCTTCCAAGAGACCCAGTACTTC. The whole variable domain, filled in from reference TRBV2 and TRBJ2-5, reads EPEVTQTPSHQVTQMGQEVILRCVPISNHLYFYWYRQILGQKVEFLVSFYNNEISEKSEIFDDQFSVERPDGSNFTLKIRSTKLEDSAMYFCASTRQDGFQETQYFGPGTRLLVL.

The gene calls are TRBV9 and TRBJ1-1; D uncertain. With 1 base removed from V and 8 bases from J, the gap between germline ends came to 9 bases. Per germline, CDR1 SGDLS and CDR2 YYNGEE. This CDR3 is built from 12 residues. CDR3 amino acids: CASSVQFGEAFF. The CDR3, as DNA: TGTGCCAGCAGCGTACAGTTTGGAGAAGCTTTCTTT.

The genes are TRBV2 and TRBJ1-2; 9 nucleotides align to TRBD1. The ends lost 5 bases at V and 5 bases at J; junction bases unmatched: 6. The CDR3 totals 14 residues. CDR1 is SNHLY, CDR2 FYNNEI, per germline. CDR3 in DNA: TGTGCCAGCAGTAAAGAACAGGGGGCATATGGCTACACCTTC. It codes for CASSKEQGAYGYTF.

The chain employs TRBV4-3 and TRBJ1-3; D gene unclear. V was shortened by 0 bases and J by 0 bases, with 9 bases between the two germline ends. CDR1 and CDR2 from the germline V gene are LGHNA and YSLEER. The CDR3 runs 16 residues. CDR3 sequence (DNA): TGCGCCAGCAGCCAAGATTTAGGGAGCTCTGGAAACACCATATATTTT. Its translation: CASSQDLGSSGNTIYF.

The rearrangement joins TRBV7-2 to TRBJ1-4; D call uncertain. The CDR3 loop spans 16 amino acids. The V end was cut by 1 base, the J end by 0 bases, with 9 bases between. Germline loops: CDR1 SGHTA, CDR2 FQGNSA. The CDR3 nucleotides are TGTGCCAGCAGCTTAGGATTCACAGCAACTAATGAAAAACTGTTTTTT. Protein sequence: CASSLGFTATNEKLFF.

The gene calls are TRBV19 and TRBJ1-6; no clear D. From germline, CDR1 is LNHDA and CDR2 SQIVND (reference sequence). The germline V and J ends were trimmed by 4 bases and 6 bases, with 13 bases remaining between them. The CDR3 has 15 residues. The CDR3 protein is CASSTWRATNSPLHF. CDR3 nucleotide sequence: TGTGCCAGTAGTACCTGGAGAGCTACTAATTCACCCCTCCACTTT. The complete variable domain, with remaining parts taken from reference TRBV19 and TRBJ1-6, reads DGGITQSPKYLFRKEGQNVTLSCEQNLNHDAMYWYRQDPGQGLRLIYYSQIVNDFQKGDIAEGYSVSREKKESFPLTVTSAQKNPTAFYLCASSTWRATNSPLHFGNGTRLTVT.

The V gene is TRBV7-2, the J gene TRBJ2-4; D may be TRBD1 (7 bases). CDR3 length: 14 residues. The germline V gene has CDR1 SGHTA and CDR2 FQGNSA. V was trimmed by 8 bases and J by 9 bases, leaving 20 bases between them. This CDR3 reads CASGVTRQGSIQYF. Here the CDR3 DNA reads TGTGCCAGCGGCGTGACTAGACAGGGTTCCATTCAGTACTTC. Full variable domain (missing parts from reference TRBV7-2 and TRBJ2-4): GAGVSQSPSNKVTEKGKDVELRCDPISGHTALYWYRQSLGQGLEFLIYFQGNSAPDKSGLPSDRFSAERTGGSVSTLTIQRTQQEDSAVYLCASGVTRQGSIQYFGAGTRLSVL.

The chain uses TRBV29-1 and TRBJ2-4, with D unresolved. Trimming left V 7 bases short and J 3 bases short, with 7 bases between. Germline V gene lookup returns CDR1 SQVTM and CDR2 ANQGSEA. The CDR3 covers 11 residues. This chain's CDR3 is CSARIKNIQYF. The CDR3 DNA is TGCAGCGCGCGGATCAAAAACATTCAGTACTTC.

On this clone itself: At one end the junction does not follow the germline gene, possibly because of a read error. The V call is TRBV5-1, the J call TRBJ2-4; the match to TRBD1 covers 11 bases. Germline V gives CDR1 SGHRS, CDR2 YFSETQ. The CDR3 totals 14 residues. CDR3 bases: TGCGCCAGCAGCCCCCGGGACAGGGGGTTTCCCCCACACTTC. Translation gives CASSPRDRGFPPHF.

This CDR3 reads CASTPRVRDSNQPQHF. The CDR3 nucleotides are TGTGCCAGCACTCCAAGGGTTCGGGATAGCAATCAGCCCCAGCATTTT. The rearrangement uses TRBV2 and TRBJ1-5; no reliable D call. The CDR3 has 16 residues. V was shortened by 7 bases and J by 0 bases, with 16 bases between the two germline ends. Germline-derived CDR1 and CDR2 are SNHLY and FYNNEI. Combining the CDR3 with reference TRBV2 and TRBJ1-5 gives the whole variable domain EPEVTQTPSHQVTQMGQEVILRCVPISNHLYFYWYRQILGQKVEFLVSFYNNEISEKSEIFDDQFSVERPDGSNFTLKIRSTKLEDSAMYFCASTPRVRDSNQPQHFGDGTRLSIL.

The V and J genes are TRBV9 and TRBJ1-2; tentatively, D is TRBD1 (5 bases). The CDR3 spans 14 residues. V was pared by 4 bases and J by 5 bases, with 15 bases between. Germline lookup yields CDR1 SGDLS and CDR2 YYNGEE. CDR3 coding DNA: TGTGCCAGCAGCCCCGGGACTGATGATTATGGCTACACCTTC. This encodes CASSPGTDDYGYTF. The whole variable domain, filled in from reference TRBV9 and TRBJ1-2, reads DSGVTQTPKHLITATGQRVTLRCSPRSGDLSVYWYQQSLDQGLQFLIQYYNGEERAKGNILERFSAQQFPDLHSELNLSSLELGDSALYFCASSPGTDDYGYTFGSGTRLTVV.

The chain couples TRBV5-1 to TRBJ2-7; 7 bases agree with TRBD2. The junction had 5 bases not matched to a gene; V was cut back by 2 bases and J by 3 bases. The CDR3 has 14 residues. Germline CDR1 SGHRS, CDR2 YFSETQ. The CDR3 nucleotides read TGCGCCAGCAGCTTAACACGGACTAGCTACGAGCAGTACTTC. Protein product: CASSLTRTSYEQYF. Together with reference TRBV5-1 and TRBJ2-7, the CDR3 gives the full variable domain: KAGVTQTPRYLIKTRGQQVTLSCSPISGHRSVSWYQQTPGQGLQFLFEYFSETQRNKGNFPGRFSGRQFSNSRSEMNVSTLELGDSALYLCASSLTRTSYEQYFGPGTRLTVT.

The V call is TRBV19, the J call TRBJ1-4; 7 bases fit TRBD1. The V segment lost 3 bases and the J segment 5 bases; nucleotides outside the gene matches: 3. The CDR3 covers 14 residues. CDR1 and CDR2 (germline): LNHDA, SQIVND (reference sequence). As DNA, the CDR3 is TGTGCCAGTAGTATCGGGACAGCAAATGAAAAACTGTTTTTT. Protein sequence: CASSIGTANEKLFF.

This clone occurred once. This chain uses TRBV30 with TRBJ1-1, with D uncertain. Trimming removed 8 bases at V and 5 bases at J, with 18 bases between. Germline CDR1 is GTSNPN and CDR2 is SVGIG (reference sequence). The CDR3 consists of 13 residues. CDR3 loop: CAATRGLYTEAFF. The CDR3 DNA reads TGTGCCGCCACCCGGGGTCTCTATACTGAAGCTTTCTTT.

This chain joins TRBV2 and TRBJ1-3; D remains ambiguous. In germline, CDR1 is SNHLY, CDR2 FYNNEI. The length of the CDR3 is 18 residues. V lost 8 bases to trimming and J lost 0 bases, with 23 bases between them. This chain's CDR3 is CASQRMGDYGTSGNTIYF. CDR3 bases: TGTGCCAGCCAAAGGATGGGAGACTACGGAACCTCTGGAAACACCATATATTTT. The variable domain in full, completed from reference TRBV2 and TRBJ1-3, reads EPEVTQTPSHQVTQMGQEVILRCVPISNHLYFYWYRQILGQKVEFLVSFYNNEISEKSEIFDDQFSVERPDGSNFTLKIRSTKLEDSAMYFCASQRMGDYGTSGNTIYFGEGSWLTVV.